This is a list of T cell receptor beta chains from one sample in a study of Graves' ophthalmopathy and Graves' hyperthyroidism. TCRdb ran MiXCR on the multiplex PCR reads and lists one entry per CDR3 protein. The sample records roughly 700,000 distinct CDR3 sequences, around 40% being singletons. Sequencing was carried out using peripheral blood. All receptors come from an adult man with Graves' ophthalmopathy. Each CDR3 is given with its conserved first and last residue. The D gene is left open where the match is weak. Clone size appears in some rows only: once, few, many, or a class for an expanded clone.

j_gene: TRBJ1-5
d_gene: TRBD1
abundance: .
v_gene: TRBV6-6
CDR3nt: TGTGCCAGCAAGGACAGGCGGGCGAGGCAGCCCCAGCATTTT
CDR3aa: CASKDRRARQPQHF

j_gene: TRBJ1-5
d_gene: .
abundance: .
v_gene: TRBV20-1
CDR3nt: TGCAGTGCTAGCATGGGAGGGTTACGTAGCAATCAGCCCCAGCATTTT
CDR3aa: CSASMGGLRSNQPQHF

j_gene: TRBJ2-5
d_gene: .
abundance: .
v_gene: TRBV2
CDR3nt: TGTGCCAGCAGTTTATCCACCGGGTCCCAGTACTTC
CDR3aa: CASSLSTGSQYF

j_gene: TRBJ2-7
d_gene: .
abundance: many
v_gene: TRBV6-5
CDR3nt: TGTGCCAGCAGTTACTTGGGCGACGAGCAGTACTTC
CDR3aa: CASSYLGDEQYF

j_gene: TRBJ1-2
d_gene: .
abundance: once
v_gene: TRBV2
CDR3nt: TGTGCCAGCAGTGAAACCCCAGCTGGAGGGCATGGCTACACCTTC
CDR3aa: CASSETPAGGHGYTF

j_gene: TRBJ1-1
d_gene: .
abundance: .
v_gene: TRBV25-1
CDR3nt: TGTGCCAGCAGTGACCACGGGATGTGGACTGAAGCTTTCTTT
CDR3aa: CASSDHGMWTEAFF

j_gene: TRBJ1-4
d_gene: .
abundance: .
v_gene: TRBV11-2
CDR3nt: TGTGCCAGCAGCCAAGCCCTCCATGAAAAACTGTTTTTT
CDR3aa: CASSQALHEKLFF

j_gene: TRBJ2-7
d_gene: TRBD1
abundance: few
v_gene: TRBV7-9
CDR3nt: TGTGCCAGCAGCCCGAGAACAGGGGTCCTTTCCTACGAGCAGTACTTC
CDR3aa: CASSPRTGVLSYEQYF

j_gene: TRBJ1-1
d_gene: .
abundance: once
v_gene: TRBV2
CDR3nt: TGTGCCAGCAGTTACGAGGGTATGGGCACTGAAGCTTTCTTT
CDR3aa: CASSYEGMGTEAFF

j_gene: TRBJ2-6
d_gene: TRBD1
abundance: .
v_gene: TRBV15
CDR3nt: TGTGCCACCAGCATCGACAGGGCTGGGGCCGACGTCCTGACTTTC
CDR3aa: CATSIDRAGADVLTF

j_gene: TRBJ1-5
d_gene: TRBD1
abundance: few
v_gene: TRBV20-1
CDR3nt: TGCAGTGCTAGGGTGACAGGGAACAATCAGCCCCAGCATTTT
CDR3aa: CSARVTGNNQPQHF

j_gene: TRBJ2-5
d_gene: .
abundance: few
v_gene: TRBV20-1
CDR3nt: TGCAGTGCTAGCCGGCCCCAAGAGACCCAGTACTTC
CDR3aa: CSASRPQETQYF

j_gene: TRBJ2-7
d_gene: TRBD1
abundance: .
v_gene: TRBV7-2
CDR3nt: TGTGCCGGTTTTTCGGACAGGGGTATCTACGAGCAGTACTTC
CDR3aa: CAGFSDRGIYEQYF

j_gene: TRBJ2-7
d_gene: .
abundance: few
v_gene: TRBV13
CDR3nt: TGTGCCAGCAGCAACCGACTTAGCCCGTACGAGCAGTACTTC
CDR3aa: CASSNRLSPYEQYF

j_gene: TRBJ1-1
d_gene: .
abundance: few
v_gene: TRBV4-1
CDR3nt: TGCGCCAGCAGCCAAGAACCGGGGCTTGGTACTGAAGCTTTCTTT
CDR3aa: CASSQEPGLGTEAFF

j_gene: TRBJ2-7
d_gene: TRBD1
abundance: .
v_gene: TRBV29-1
CDR3nt: TGCAGCGTTACCGGGACAGCCTCCCACGAGCAGTACTTC
CDR3aa: CSVTGTASHEQYF

j_gene: TRBJ1-2
d_gene: .
abundance: few
v_gene: TRBV7-9
CDR3nt: TGTGCCAGCCGAGAGGACACTTCTAACTATGGCTACACCTTC
CDR3aa: CASREDTSNYGYTF

j_gene: TRBJ1-2
d_gene: .
abundance: many
v_gene: TRBV7-2
CDR3nt: TGTGCCAGCATCCACGCGGGCGGAGGCTACACCTTC
CDR3aa: CASIHAGGGYTF

j_gene: TRBJ2-7
d_gene: .
abundance: few
v_gene: TRBV7-3
CDR3nt: TGTGCCAGCAGCCACGAGATAGGTAACCGAATAACCTACGAGCAGTACTTC
CDR3aa: CASSHEIGNRITYEQYF

j_gene: TRBJ1-5
d_gene: .
abundance: .
v_gene: TRBV24-1
CDR3nt: TGTGCCAGCAGTTTATCCTGGACAGCTAATCAGCCCCAGCATTTT
CDR3aa: CASSLSWTANQPQHF

j_gene: TRBJ2-5
d_gene: .
abundance: few
v_gene: TRBV20-1
CDR3nt: TGCAGTGCTAGATCCGTAGGATATCGTGACTGGGAGACCCAGTACTTC
CDR3aa: CSARSVGYRDWETQYF

j_gene: TRBJ2-7
d_gene: .
abundance: .
v_gene: TRBV7-9
CDR3nt: TGTGCCAGCAGCTTAGGGGGCCTCGGCTCCTACGAGCAGTACTTC
CDR3aa: CASSLGGLGSYEQYF

j_gene: TRBJ1-1
d_gene: .
abundance: many
v_gene: TRBV9
CDR3nt: TGTGCCAGCAGCGTAGGGTGGGGCAAGAACACTGAAGCTTTCTTT
CDR3aa: CASSVGWGKNTEAFF

j_gene: TRBJ1-2
d_gene: .
abundance: many
v_gene: TRBV7-8
CDR3nt: TGTGCCAGCAGCACCGACGGCCCAGACTATGGCTACACCTTC
CDR3aa: CASSTDGPDYGYTF

j_gene: TRBJ2-7
d_gene: TRBD1
abundance: few
v_gene: TRBV7-9
CDR3nt: TGTGCCAGCAGCTTGGGACAGGGGATATTCTACGAGCAGTACTTC
CDR3aa: CASSLGQGIFYEQYF

j_gene: TRBJ1-5
d_gene: .
abundance: few
v_gene: TRBV7-9
CDR3nt: TGTGCCAGCAGCTCATCCCGAAGAGGGCACAATCAGCCCCAGCATTTT
CDR3aa: CASSSSRRGHNQPQHF

j_gene: TRBJ2-5
d_gene: .
abundance: many
v_gene: TRBV24-1
CDR3nt: TGTGCCACCAGTGACCGCAATGGGGCTGAAGAGACCCAGTACTTC
CDR3aa: CATSDRNGAEETQYF

j_gene: TRBJ2-7
d_gene: TRBD2
abundance: .
v_gene: TRBV5-1
CDR3nt: TGCGCCAGCAGATTAGCGGGAGAAGCCCACGAGCAGTACTTC
CDR3aa: CASRLAGEAHEQYF

j_gene: TRBJ2-7
d_gene: TRBD1
abundance: .
v_gene: TRBV11-2
CDR3nt: TGTGCCAGCAGCATGGACAGGGTGACCTACGAGCAGTACTTC
CDR3aa: CASSMDRVTYEQYF

j_gene: TRBJ2-5
d_gene: TRBD1
abundance: many
v_gene: TRBV24-1
CDR3nt: TGTGCCACCAGTGATCCAAGGGACAGCCCGTACGAGACCCAGTACTTC
CDR3aa: CATSDPRDSPYETQYF

j_gene: TRBJ2-7
d_gene: TRBD2
abundance: few
v_gene: TRBV11-2
CDR3nt: TGTGCCAGCAGCTTAGATTCCCTAGCGGGAGCCTACGAGCAGTACTTC
CDR3aa: CASSLDSLAGAYEQYF

j_gene: TRBJ2-5
d_gene: .
abundance: .
v_gene: TRBV29-1
CDR3nt: TGTTCCTGGAGCCAGGGTAGAGAGACCCAGTACTTC
CDR3aa: CSWSQGRETQYF

j_gene: TRBJ1-1
d_gene: .
abundance: .
v_gene: TRBV7-2
CDR3nt: TGTGCCAGCAGCTTCCCAGGGACGGCTTTCTTT
CDR3aa: CASSFPGTAFF

j_gene: TRBJ2-2
d_gene: .
abundance: many
v_gene: TRBV25-1
CDR3nt: TGTGCCAGCAGTTCCGGCCACACCGGGGAGCTGTTTTTT
CDR3aa: CASSSGHTGELFF

j_gene: TRBJ2-5
d_gene: TRBD2
abundance: many
v_gene: TRBV7-9
CDR3nt: TGTGCCAGCAGCTCTACTAGCGGGGGGGCCGAGACCCAGTACTTC
CDR3aa: CASSSTSGGAETQYF

j_gene: TRBJ1-1
d_gene: .
abundance: .
v_gene: TRBV4-1
CDR3nt: TGCGCCAGCAGCCAAGAGGTCGACAGAGAGGCTTTCTTT
CDR3aa: CASSQEVDREAFF

j_gene: TRBJ2-5
d_gene: TRBD1
abundance: .
v_gene: TRBV20-1
CDR3nt: TGCAGTGCCCAACCCGGGACAGGGGTGGAGACCCAGTACTTC
CDR3aa: CSAQPGTGVETQYF

j_gene: TRBJ1-2
d_gene: TRBD1
abundance: many
v_gene: TRBV6-5
CDR3nt: TGTGCCAGCGGGCGGGACAGGCTCTATGGCTACACCTTC
CDR3aa: CASGRDRLYGYTF